Presented here are 6 T cell receptor beta chains from one specimen sequenced in a study of response to subunit inactivated influenza vaccine. TCRdb redid the calling of the RT-PCR reads with MiXCR, one entry per CDR3 protein. The table includes some 300,000 distinct CDR3 sequences, about 20% detected once. The specimen was PBMCs from blood, collected less than 22 months after vaccination. Every receptor here comes from a man aged 45 to 75 who received an inactivated influenza vaccine.

This clonotype was observed a handful of times. The gene calls are TRBV7-2 and TRBJ2-3, with D perhaps TRBD1 (6 bases). Germline values: CDR1 SGHTA, CDR2 FQGNSA. The V end lost 3 bases, the J end lost 0 bases, and 16 bases lay between the germline ends. The length of the CDR3 is 17 residues. The CDR3 sequence: CASSFGVAGQSTDTQYF. In DNA, the CDR3 is TGTGCCAGCAGCTTCGGTGTAGCCGGACAGAGCACAGATACGCAGTATTTT.

This clonotype has a handful of counts. V gene TRBV2 combines with J gene TRBJ1-2; 11 bases line up with TRBD1. Germline CDR1 and CDR2: SNHLY and FYNNEI. J was trimmed by 6 bases and V by 6 bases; bases with no gene match: 9. The CDR3 length is 15 residues. The DNA for the CDR3 is TGTGCCAGCAGCCAACAGGGACAGGGGGGGGATGGCTACACCTTC. Its translation is CASSQQGQGGDGYTF.

This clonotype showed up just a few times. The CDR3 protein is CSARGQGLGTDTQYF. CDR3 DNA: TGCAGTGCTAGGGGTCAGGGACTTGGCACAGATACGCAGTATTTT. This sequence joins TRBV20-1 and TRBJ2-3; D is perhaps TRBD2 (6 bases). Germline V gene lookup returns CDR1 DFQATT and CDR2 SNEGSKA (reference sequence). There are 15 residues in the CDR3. Trimming took off 3 bases at V and 1 base at J, with 14 bases between the two ends.

The gene calls are TRBV20-1 and TRBJ1-1, with 8 bases lining up with TRBD1. Germline CDR1 reads DFQATT; CDR2 reads SNEGSKA (reference sequence). J was trimmed by 0 bases and V by 0 bases; bases with no gene match: 9. This CDR3 is built from 17 residues. CDR3 loop: CSARDGQGAWLNTEAFF. DNA of the CDR3: TGCAGTGCTAGAGATGGTCAGGGGGCATGGCTGAACACTGAAGCTTTCTTT.

This chain joins TRBV4-3 and TRBJ2-2, with 9 nucleotides matching TRBD2. The ends lost 7 bases at V and 4 bases at J; junction bases unmatched: 10. The CDR3 is 16 amino acids. The germline CDR1 and CDR2 sequences are LGHNA and YSLEER. CDR3 in DNA: TGCGCCAGCACCGTGTCCGATAGCGGGAGCACCGGGGAGCTGTTTTTT. Translating it yields CASTVSDSGSTGELFF.

A few counts support this clonotype. The rearrangement joins TRBV7-9 to TRBJ1-2; no clear D gene. Looked up from germline, CDR1 is SEHNR and CDR2 is FQNEAQ (reference sequence). This CDR3 region has 15 residues. Trimming pared 5 bases from V and 2 bases from J, leaving 15 bases between. In DNA, the CDR3 is TGTGCCAGCAGCGAGGACGGCCCACCAAACTATGGCTACACCTTC. Protein product: CASSEDGPPNYGYTF. Filled out from reference TRBV7-9 and TRBJ1-2, the complete variable domain reads DTGVSQNPRHKITKRGQNVTFRCDPISEHNRLYWYRQTLGQGPEFLTYFQNEAQLEKSRLLSDRFSAERPKGSFSTLEIQRTEQGDSAMYLCASSEDGPPNYGYTFGSGTRLTVV.